The rows below give T cell receptor beta chains drawn from one sample of a study of cytomegalovirus exposure and HLA in healthy donors. Repertoires were generated with immunoSEQ multiplex PCR, while TCRdb's copy carries only in-frame clones and drops some. The sample lists some 160,000 clones; 79% were seen once. The material sequenced was PBMCs. The receptors were sampled from a middle-aged woman in good health and CMV-seronegative. Each CDR3 is given with its conserved first and last residue. A D gene is named only where the DNA matches it firmly. Only part of the rows carry a size: once, few, many, or a class if the clone is expanded.

clone_size j_call d_call v_call cdr3_nt cdr3_aa
- TRBJ2-5 - TRBV19 TGTGCCAGTAGTACAGGGGTTGTGCAAGAGACCCAGTACTTC CASSTGVVQETQYF
- TRBJ2-7 - TRBV28 TGTGCCAGCAGCAAGACAGGAGTTGGTCACTCCTACGAGCAGTACTTC CASSKTGVGHSYEQYF
- TRBJ2-7 - TRBV6-1 TGTGCCAGCAGTGAAAATTCGGGTCTTTCGACAGGTCTTACCTACGAGCAGTACTTC CASSENSGLSTGLTYEQYF
- TRBJ1-5 - TRBV7-2 TGTGCCAGCAGCCGACAGCATAGCAATCAGCCCCAGCATTTT CASSRQHSNQPQHF
- TRBJ1-4 - TRBV9 TGTGCCAGCAGCGGAGGCTGGGCTAATGAAAAACTGTTTTTT CASSGGWANEKLFF
- TRBJ2-5 TRBD2 TRBV5-1 TGCGCCAGCAGCTTGGGACTAGCGGGGGGAGGGCAAGAGACCCAGTACTTC CASSLGLAGGGQETQYF
- TRBJ2-2 - TRBV7-3 TGTGCCAGCAGCTTAAAGGGCGGGAAGGCCGGGGAGCTGTTTTTT CASSLKGGKAGELFF
- TRBJ2-7 - TRBV7-8 TGTGCCAGCAGCTTAACTAGAGGCGGCACCTACGAGCAGTACTTC CASSLTRGGTYEQYF
few TRBJ1-2 - TRBV5-4 TGTGCCAGCAGCTTGGATCCGAGCTATGGCTACACCTTC CASSLDPSYGYTF
- TRBJ2-5 TRBD1 TRBV10-3 TGTGCCATCAGTGACCCGGGACAGGGGGAAGGAGAGACCCAGTACTTC CAISDPGQGEGETQYF
once TRBJ1-2 TRBD1 TRBV10-3 TGTGCCATCACCCTGACAGGGTACAATGGCTACACCTTC CAITLTGYNGYTF
- TRBJ2-3 TRBD2 TRBV30 TGTGCCTGGAGTACTGGACTAGCGGGATTCACAGATACGCAGTATTTT CAWSTGLAGFTDTQYF
- TRBJ1-1 - TRBV11-3 TGTGCCAGCAGCTTAGATCCTAGAGGGTACACTGAAGCTTTCTTT CASSLDPRGYTEAFF
- TRBJ1-2 - TRBV6-1 TGTGCCAGCAGTGAATGGGCGTCTGAGGGCTATGGCTACACCTTC CASSEWASEGYGYTF
- TRBJ2-7 - TRBV7-9 TGTGCCAGCAGCCCCCACTCGGGTCGAAACTACGAGCAGTACTTC CASSPHSGRNYEQYF
- TRBJ2-4 - TRBV27 TGTGCCAGCGGGAAAACGGGGGACAGAGATCAGTACTTC CASGKTGDRDQYF
- TRBJ2-3 TRBD2 TRBV2 TGTGCCAGCAGTACAGTAGCGGGGGGGCCGAGCACAGATACGCAGTATTTT CASSTVAGGPSTDTQYF
- TRBJ2-3 - TRBV4-2 TGTGCCAGCAGCCAGGGTGGGGAGTCCACAGATACGCAGTATTTT CASSQGGESTDTQYF
- TRBJ1-5 - TRBV19 TGTGCCAGTAGTATTAACTTCCAGGAGGGCAATCAGCCCCAGCATTTT CASSINFQEGNQPQHF
- TRBJ2-1 TRBD2 TRBV30 TGTGCCTGGAGTACTGGGACTAGCGGGAAAAGCTCGTACAATGAGCAGTTCTTC CAWSTGTSGKSSYNEQFF